This T cell receptor beta chain is drawn from a study of cytomegalovirus exposure and HLA in healthy donors. The CDR3 length is 11 residues. V dropped 3 bases and J dropped 8 bases, with 6 bases sitting between them. Germline CDR1 reads SGHNT; CDR2 reads YYREEE (reference sequence). Broader study findings: Among the most significant clusters, several appeared linked to common viral pathogens in a later analysis.

This clone has just one count. Its antigen remains unknown. The PCR made use of 60 Vbeta and 13 Jbeta primers. Authors' processing steps: There were about 86 million unique TCR beta chains by a later count, and about 11 million of them were shared. Sequencing used immunoSEQ multiplex PCR; TCRdb keeps in-frame clones, though not all of them. Clone size and the V and J calls come from that table; the DNA yielded D and trimming. The profile shows under 150,000 clones, about 82% of them singletons. This TCR came from a boy younger than 18 in good health and CMV-seronegative. The sample comprised PBMCs. The V and J genes are TRBV5-4 and TRBJ2-1; no clear D gene. CDR3 loop: CASSYADEQFF. CDR3 coding DNA: TGTGCCAGCAGCTACGCGGATGAGCAGTTCTTC.